Following are 27 T cell receptor beta chains from one sample sequenced in a study of Ad26.COV2.S vaccination and SARS-CoV-2 variants (dated by TCRdb to the early 2020s). The sample's treatment or condition, from its label and the paper: some 19 received Ad26.COV2.S at low or high dose, single or two shots; several received placebo; per-sample allocation not given. Repertoires of vaccine and placebo recipients were sequenced from samples taken on day 63 after the first injection. Libraries were made using the immunoSEQ multiplex PCR assay. Imported from immuneACCESS, the table was reduced by TCRdb to in-frame sequences with V and J called. These copies leave out some clones; in studies compared against another copy, an unresolved V gene accounts for under half, and the cause of the remainder is not known. The sample contains some 350,000 clones, roughly nine tenths of them found a single time. The biggest ten clones account for approximately 5.8% of the sample.

The sample in question was peripheral blood, obtained in a trial of Ad26.COV2.S vaccine versus placebo. The receptors were sampled from a person between 18 and 60 years old who received the Ad26.COV2.S COVID-19 vaccine or a placebo.

This chain uses TRBV4-1 with TRBJ1-1, with D possibly TRBD1 on 6 matching bases. V lost 6 bases to trimming and J lost 0 bases, with 11 bases between them. There are 14 residues in the CDR3. Germline CDR1 is MGHRA and CDR2 is YSYEKL. CDR3 DNA sequence: TGCGCCAGCAGTATTACAGGGCTGAACACTGAAGCTTTCTTT. Translated, it gives CASSITGLNTEAFF.

This clone was counted a few times. The chain employs TRBV4-1 and TRBJ1-5; no definite D call. Germline V lookup: CDR1 MGHRA, CDR2 YSYEKL. The CDR3 runs 15 residues. Trimming shortened V by 6 bases and J by 6 bases, and 18 bases separated the two germline ends. In DNA form, the CDR3 reads TGCGCCAGCAGTCGGACGGATATAGCAGGTCAGCCCCAGCATTTT. It specifies CASSRTDIAGQPQHF.

The V and J genes are TRBV19 and TRBJ2-1, with no clear D. V lost 2 bases to trimming and J lost 1 base, with 12 bases between them. The CDR3 runs 16 residues. Looked up from germline, CDR1 is LNHDA and CDR2 is SQIVND (reference sequence). CDR3 DNA: TGTGCCAGTAGTATATATTTAAGTGGATCCTACAATGAGCAGTTCTTC. Translation gives CASSIYLSGSYNEQFF.

The chain links TRBV19 to TRBJ2-7, with D unresolved. The CDR3 has 17 residues. V shed 7 bases and J shed 2 bases, with 24 bases lying between them. The germline CDR1 and CDR2 sequences are LNHDA and SQIVND (reference sequence). This CDR3 is CASTPRVDLTKAYEQYF. CDR3 DNA sequence: TGTGCCAGTACCCCCCGGGTCGATCTCACGAAAGCCTACGAGCAGTACTTC. Full variable domain (outside the CDR3, taken from reference TRBV19 and TRBJ2-7): DGGITQSPKYLFRKEGQNVTLSCEQNLNHDAMYWYRQDPGQGLRLIYYSQIVNDFQKGDIAEGYSVSREKKESFPLTVTSAQKNPTAFYLCASTPRVDLTKAYEQYFGPGTRLTVT.

The genes are TRBV11-2 and TRBJ1-2; 8 positions agree with TRBD1. Germline CDR1 and CDR2: SGHAT and FQNNGV. J lost 7 bases, V lost 0 bases, and 13 bases had no gene match. The CDR3 sequence is 17 residues long. CDR3 coding DNA: TGTGCCAGCAGCTTAGAACAGGGGGAGTTTTTGCACGGTGGCTACACCTTC. The encoded protein is CASSLEQGEFLHGGYTF.

The rearrangement joins TRBV11-3 to TRBJ1-1; TRBD1 might be the D (5 bases). V lost 5 bases and J 6 bases, leaving 13 bases between the germline ends. Germline CDR1 and CDR2: SGHNT and YENEEA. This CDR3 spans 13 amino acids. The CDR3 DNA is TGTGCCAGCAGCAGGGACGGTGGCGCTGAAGCTTTCTTT. Translated, it gives CASSRDGGAEAFF.

The chain has TRBV7-9 and TRBJ2-1; D remains ambiguous. V dropped 4 bases and J dropped 6 bases, with 7 bases sitting between them. The germline CDR1 and CDR2 sequences are SEHNR and FQNEAQ (reference sequence). The CDR3 length is 12 residues. CDR3 in amino acids: CASSYYSNEQFF. CDR3 bases: TGTGCCAGCAGCTACTATAGCAATGAGCAGTTCTTC.

This chain uses TRBV13 with TRBJ1-3; TRBD1 matches at 8 bases. The CDR3 has 15 residues. Germline V CDR1 and CDR2: PRHDT, FYEKMQ (reference sequence). V trimming: 3 bases; J trimming: 3 bases; junction bases outside the gene matches: 4. In DNA, the CDR3 is TGTGCCAGCAGCTTGACAGGGGAATTTGGAAACACCATATATTTT. It is translated as CASSLTGEFGNTIYF.

J is TRBJ1-5 and V is TRBV6-5; D is possibly TRBD1 (5 bases). V gave up 2 bases and J gave up 7 bases, with 12 bases separating them. This CDR3 has 14 amino acids. CDR1 MNHEY and CDR2 SVGAGI come from the germline V gene. CDR3 sequence (DNA): TGTGCCAGCAGTTACGGCCAAGGGGTCCAGCCCCAGCATTTT. This translates into CASSYGQGVQPQHF.

The gene calls are TRBV7-2 and TRBJ1-6; D ambiguous. V was trimmed by 5 bases and J by 6 bases, leaving 14 bases between them. Per the germline V gene, CDR1 is SGHTA and CDR2 is FQGNSA. The CDR3 loop spans 15 amino acids. The CDR3 DNA reads TGTGCCAGCAGCCTAGGATTACAGACTAATTCACCCCTCCACTTT. Translating gives CASSLGLQTNSPLHF.

V usage is TRBV18 and J usage is TRBJ1-2; no reliable D call. The CDR3 length is 14 residues. The germline V gene has CDR1 KGHSH and CDR2 LQKENI. The V and J ends lost 0 bases and 8 bases respectively, with 13 bases between them. The CDR3 DNA reads TGTGCCAGCTCACCACCTTCGGCCTGGCGCGGCTACACCTTC. Protein: CASSPPSAWRGYTF.

This clone was seen just once. The rearrangement uses TRBV7-2 and TRBJ2-1; possibly TRBD1 for D (5 bases). The CDR3 has 16 amino acids. Germline V gene lookup returns CDR1 SGHTA and CDR2 FQGNSA. With 5 bases removed from V and 3 bases from J, the gap between germline ends came to 17 bases. The CDR3 nucleotides read TGTGCCAGCAGCCCACTATTACAGGTTGACTACAATGAGCAGTTCTTC. It is translated as CASSPLLQVDYNEQFF.

The gene calls are TRBV6-2 or TRBV6-3 and TRBJ1-2; D not certain. CDR1 is MNHEY and CDR2 is SVGEGT in the germline V gene. Trimming took off 2 bases at V and 8 bases at J, with 9 bases between the two ends. The CDR3 is 12 amino acids. In nucleotides, the CDR3 is TGTGCCAGCAGTTACGTCGGAACAGGCTACACCTTC. It encodes CASSYVGTGYTF.

V is TRBV4-1 and J is TRBJ1-1, with unresolved D. Germline loops: CDR1 MGHRA, CDR2 YSYEKL. CDR3 length: 13 residues. Trimming pared 1 base from V and 4 bases from J, leaving 7 bases between. CDR3 nucleotides: TGCGCCAGCAGCCAAGTTGGCGCCACTGAAGCTTTCTTT. The encoded protein is CASSQVGATEAFF.

The V call is TRBV19, the J call TRBJ1-1, with a tentative D call TRBD1 (5 bases). The germline V gene encodes CDR1 LNHDA and CDR2 SQIVND (reference sequence). The V and J ends lost 6 bases and 6 bases respectively, with 20 bases between them. The CDR3 length is 15 residues. CDR3 loop: CASSYLSSGIPEAFF. The CDR3 DNA reads as TGTGCCAGTAGCTATCTCTCCTCAGGGATACCTGAAGCTTTCTTT.

The chain employs TRBV12-3 or TRBV12-4 and TRBJ1-2, with a possible D match to TRBD1 (6 bases). There are 13 residues in the CDR3. The V end lost 4 bases, the J end lost 7 bases, and 13 bases lay between the germline ends. CDR3 region: CASSSTQGSGYTF. The CDR3 nucleotides read TGTGCCAGCAGTTCAACTCAGGGGAGTGGCTACACCTTC.

The chain employs TRBV6-6 and TRBJ1-1; D gene unclear. The CDR3 runs to 13 residues. Trimming stripped 1 base from V and 2 bases from J, with 5 bases between. Looked up from germline, CDR1 is MNHNY and CDR2 is SVGAGI (reference sequence). The CDR3 DNA sequence: TGTGCCAGCAGTTACTATGTAAACACTGAAGCTTTCTTT. It specifies CASSYYVNTEAFF.

This chain connects TRBV7-2 to TRBJ1-1; D is ambiguous. Deletions cut 4 bases from V and 8 bases from J, with 14 bases between. The CDR3 length is 13 residues. The germline V gene has CDR1 SGHTA and CDR2 FQGNSA. The chain's CDR3 is CASSSPPGPEAFF. CDR3 coding DNA: TGTGCCAGCAGCTCACCGCCGGGCCCCGAAGCTTTCTTT.

The chain carries TRBV19 and TRBJ2-1, with 11 positions matching TRBD2. V was pared by 4 bases and J by 0 bases, with 17 bases of the junction left unmatched. Germline assignment: CDR1 LNHDA and CDR2 SQIVND (reference sequence). The CDR3 extends over 21 amino acids. CDR3 nucleotides: TGTGCCAGTAGTACAGGGGGTAGGGGACTAGCGGACCGTAGCTCCTACAATGAGCAGTTCTTC. The encoded protein is CASSTGGRGLADRSSYNEQFF.

Of note for this clone: Other nucleotide sequences from this sample produce the same CDR3. The chain recombines TRBV7-2 with TRBJ1-1; D gene uncertain. Germline V gene data show CDR1 as SGHTA and CDR2 as FQGNSA. Between the trimmed V and J ends, which lost 1 base and 1 base, there was a span of 4 bases. This CDR3 has 13 residues. CDR3 sequence reads: CASSLDANTEAFF. CDR3 coding DNA: TGTGCCAGCAGCTTAGATGCGAACACTGAAGCTTTCTTT.

This sequence joins TRBV7-8 and TRBJ2-7, with 8 bases lining up with TRBD1. Unmatched junction bases numbered 7, after V lost 5 bases and J lost 1 base. The CDR3 sequence is 15 residues long. The germline CDR1 and CDR2 sequences are SGHVS and FQNEAQ. CDR3 sequence reads: CASSRGQGSSYEQYF. The CDR3, as DNA: TGTGCCAGCAGCCGAGGACAGGGATCATCCTACGAGCAGTACTTC.

This rearrangement joins TRBV4-3 to TRBJ2-5; D is unclear. Germline CDR1 LGHNA, CDR2 YSLEER. The ends were cut back, 0 bases at V and 5 bases at J, with 7 bases in the middle. The CDR3 extends over 13 amino acids. Here the CDR3 reads CASSQDREETQYF. The CDR3, as DNA: TGCGCCAGCAGCCAAGATCGTGAGGAGACCCAGTACTTC.

The chain has TRBV4-1 and TRBJ2-2, with D possibly being TRBD2 (6 bases). The CDR3 length is 17 residues. Germline values: CDR1 MGHRA, CDR2 YSYEKL. The V end lost 0 bases, the J end lost 4 bases, and 15 bases lay between the germline ends. The CDR3 is CASSQDLRARGTGELFF. In nucleotides, the CDR3 is TGCGCCAGCAGCCAAGATTTAAGGGCGCGGGGCACCGGGGAGCTGTTTTTT.

The chain links TRBV15 to TRBJ1-3, with D unclear. The CDR3 consists of 15 residues. The germline V gene encodes CDR1 LNHNV and CDR2 YYDKDF (reference sequence). V was cut by 1 base and J by 4 bases, with 11 bases left in between. Written as DNA, the CDR3 is TGTGCCACCAGCAGAGGCAGCGGGCCGGGAAACACCATATATTTT. As protein: CATSRGSGPGNTIYF.

The chain links TRBV18 to TRBJ1-1; D is undetermined. The CDR3 loop spans 13 amino acids. The V end was cut by 2 bases, the J end by 11 bases, with 15 bases between. CDR1 KGHSH and CDR2 LQKENI come from the germline V gene. CDR3 protein: CASSPIGRAQAFF. The CDR3 coding sequence is TGTGCCAGCTCACCAATAGGTCGAGCACAGGCTTTCTTT.

The chain carries TRBV11-2 and TRBJ1-3; no reliable D call. The V gene's germline CDR1 is SGHAT and CDR2 FQNNGV. V was trimmed by 8 bases and J by 3 bases, leaving 8 bases between them. The CDR3 is 12 amino acids. In nucleotides, the CDR3 is TGTGCCAGCCAACAAGATGGAAACACCATATATTTT. Protein: CASQQDGNTIYF.

This chain joins TRBV4-3 and TRBJ2-7; 7 nucleotides line up with TRBD2. V dropped 0 bases and J dropped 7; count of bases not matched to a gene: 3. This CDR3 spans 13 amino acids. Germline V gives CDR1 LGHNA, CDR2 YSLEER. CDR3 sequence: CASSQEWGGEQYV. CDR3 DNA sequence: TGCGCCAGCAGCCAAGAGTGGGGGGGAGAGCAGTACGTC.